Listed below are T cell receptor beta chains from one sample, sequenced in a study of blood T cells in healthy people across ages. MiXCR was run by TCRdb on the 5' RACE reads, yielding one entry per CDR3 protein. The sample has just under 550,000 distinct CDR3 sequences; 24% are singletons. The same sample was also used in a study of T cells of mothers and their children.

Sequencing was carried out using blood. Every receptor here comes from a boy younger than 18 in good health. Each CDR3 is given with its conserved first and last residue. A D gene is named only where the DNA matches it firmly. Clone sizes are given selectively: once, few, many, or a class where the clone is expanded.

clone size	J gene	D gene	V gene	CDR3 protein	CDR3 DNA
once	TRBJ2-1	.	TRBV5-1	CASSLVGVYEQFF	TGCGCCAGCAGCTTGGTTGGGGTCTATGAGCAGTTCTTC
many	TRBJ2-2	.	TRBV7-7	CASSLQHGTGELFF	TGTGCTAGCAGCTTACAACACGGCACCGGGGAGCTGTTTTTT
.	TRBJ1-1	.	TRBV5-5	CASSLGSGRDTEAFF	TGTGCCAGCAGCCTCGGGAGCGGCAGAGACACTGAAGCTTTCTTT
many	TRBJ2-1	.	TRBV6-4	CASSEGAQDEQFF	TGTGCCAGCAGTGAAGGGGCGCAGGATGAGCAGTTCTTC
.	TRBJ2-7	.	TRBV2	CASSEAEYEQYF	TGTGCCAGCAGTGAAGCCGAATACGAGCAGTACTTC
.	TRBJ2-1	.	TRBV7-9	CASSLVLADEQFF	TGTGCCAGCAGCTTAGTACTAGCCGATGAGCAGTTCTTC
.	TRBJ2-1	TRBD2	TRBV18	CASSPGLAGDRSYNEQFF	TGTGCCAGCTCACCCGGACTAGCGGGAGACCGCTCCTACAATGAGCAGTTCTTC
.	TRBJ2-1	TRBD2	TRBV20-1	CSATRTSGVGYNEQFF	TGCAGTGCAACCAGGACTAGCGGGGTTGGCTACAATGAGCAGTTCTTC
few	TRBJ1-2	.	TRBV28	CASRGSRTNYGYTF	TGTGCCAGCAGGGGATCACGGACTAACTATGGCTACACCTTC
.	TRBJ2-3	TRBD2	TRBV24-1	CATAGGRGATDTQYF	TGTGCCACCGCTGGGGGGCGGGGGGCAACAGATACGCAGTATTTT
few	TRBJ2-3	TRBD2	TRBV20-1	CSARVAGGTDTQYF	TGCAGTGCTAGAGTAGCGGGCGGGACAGATACGCAGTATTTT
.	TRBJ2-1	.	TRBV6-2/TRBV6-3	CASSYAFDEQFF	TGTGCCAGCAGTTACGCGTTCGATGAGCAGTTCTTC
.	TRBJ2-4	.	TRBV7-9	CASSLDPARAPKNIQYF	TGTGCCAGCAGCTTAGACCCCGCGCGGGCCCCCAAAAACATTCAGTACTTC
.	TRBJ2-5	TRBD2	TRBV7-9	CASSLGTTGGTQYF	TGTGCCAGCAGCTTAGGGACTACGGGAGGGACCCAGTACTTC
.	TRBJ2-1	.	TRBV7-2	CASSFMGVQFF	TGTGCCAGCAGCTTCATGGGGGTGCAGTTCTTC
.	TRBJ1-1	.	TRBV9	CASSADTQNTEAFF	TGTGCCAGCAGCGCGGACACCCAGAACACTGAAGCTTTCTTT
few	TRBJ2-6	TRBD1	TRBV7-9	CASSLVGGAGANVLTF	TGTGCCAGCAGCTTAGTAGGGGGCGCTGGGGCCAACGTCCTGACTTTC
few	TRBJ1-6	.	TRBV7-3	CASSLRPVTTNSPLHF	TGTGCCAGCAGTCTTCGGCCCGTTACCACTAATTCACCCCTCCACTTT
.	TRBJ2-3	TRBD2	TRBV28	CASAAGDSDTQYF	TGTGCCAGCGCGGCGGGAGACTCAGATACGCAGTATTTT
few	TRBJ1-1	.	TRBV7-2	CASSPQVFPEAFF	TGTGCCAGCAGCCCTCAGGTTTTCCCGGAAGCTTTCTTT
few	TRBJ2-5	TRBD2	TRBV28	CASSFGLAGGEAQYF	TGTGCCAGCAGTTTCGGACTAGCGGGAGGAGAGGCCCAGTACTTC
.	TRBJ1-1	.	TRBV4-3	CASSQDGGDPEAFF	TGCGCCAGCAGCCAAGATGGGGGGGACCCTGAAGCTTTCTTT
few	TRBJ2-1	TRBD2	TRBV7-2	CASSPPGLADYNEQFF	TGTGCCAGCAGCCCTCCGGGACTAGCGGACTACAATGAGCAGTTCTTC
many	TRBJ2-3	.	TRBV4-3	CASSHWDTNTQYF	TGCGCCAGCAGCCACTGGGACACGAATACGCAGTATTTT
few	TRBJ1-1	TRBD1	TRBV28	CASGFGLGQAATEAFF	TGTGCCAGCGGTTTCGGGTTGGGACAGGCGGCCACTGAAGCTTTCTTT
few	TRBJ2-4	TRBD2	TRBV12-3/TRBV12-4	CASSPVAGVKNIQYF	TGTGCCAGCAGTCCCGTAGCGGGAGTAAAAAACATTCAGTACTTC
.	TRBJ2-7	TRBD1	TRBV7-9	CASSPLRDRGSYEQYF	TGTGCCAGCAGCCCCCTTCGGGACAGGGGTTCCTACGAGCAGTACTTC
.	TRBJ2-5	.	TRBV2	CASSPGIKRPQHF	TGTGCCAGCAGTCCGGGAATTAAGAGACCCCAGCACTTC
few	TRBJ1-2	TRBD1	TRBV4-1	CASSQEGTVNYGYTF	TGCGCCAGCAGCCAAGAAGGGACAGTTAACTATGGCTACACCTTC
many	TRBJ2-5	.	TRBV12-5	CASGLGTSREWETQYF	TGTGCTAGTGGTTTGGGGACTTCCCGCGAGTGGGAGACCCAGTACTTC
many	TRBJ2-1	TRBD2	TRBV7-9	CASSFEGGTSKFF	TGTGCCAGCAGCTTCGAAGGAGGGACTAGCAAGTTCTTC
.	TRBJ2-7	.	TRBV3-1	CASSQDGVLHAF	TGTGCCAGCAGCCAAGATGGGGTACTACACGCCTTC
few	TRBJ1-4	.	TRBV28	CASSFRALNEKLFF	TGTGCCAGCAGTTTTCGGGCACTTAATGAAAAACTGTTTTTT
.	TRBJ2-7	.	TRBV7-2	CASSLGVGQNYEQYF	TGTGCCAGCAGCTTAGGGGTAGGGCAGAACTACGAGCAGTACTTC
.	TRBJ1-1	.	TRBV4-2	CASSQVGGDNTEAFF	TGTGCCAGCAGCCAAGTTGGAGGGGATAACACTGAAGCTTTCTTT
.	TRBJ2-1	TRBD1	TRBV20-1	CSASEGQGRNEQFF	TGCAGTGCTAGTGAGGGACAGGGGCGCAATGAGCAGTTCTTC
.	TRBJ2-7	.	TRBV18	CASQDSNEQYF	TGTGCCAGCCAGGATTCCAACGAGCAGTACTTC
few	TRBJ2-7	.	TRBV20-1	CSASPKLYEQYF	TGCAGTGCTAGCCCCAAGCTCTACGAGCAGTACTTC
few	TRBJ2-1	TRBD2	TRBV10-2	CASEWRERNEQFF	TGCGCCAGCGAGTGGCGGGAGAGGAATGAGCAGTTCTTC
.	TRBJ2-4	TRBD2	TRBV12-3/TRBV12-4	CASRGLAGVIQYF	TGTGCCAGCAGGGGACTAGCGGGCGTCATTCAGTACTTC
few	TRBJ2-5	.	TRBV2	CASLGGNQETQYF	TGTGCCAGCCTGGGCGGGAACCAAGAGACCCAGTACTTC
.	TRBJ1-1	.	TRBV12-3/TRBV12-4	CASSAYVAGFTEAFF	TGTGCCAGCAGTGCCTACGTCGCGGGTTTCACTGAAGCTTTCTTT
few	TRBJ1-4	.	TRBV7-9	CAGMQGLDEKLFF	TGTGCCGGCATGCAGGGTTTGGATGAAAAACTGTTTTTT
.	TRBJ2-7	TRBD2	TRBV20-1	CSAGLGSEQYF	TGCAGTGCTGGACTAGGCTCTGAGCAGTACTTC
.	TRBJ2-5	.	TRBV29-1	CSVVRDETQYF	TGCAGCGTTGTAAGGGATGAGACCCAGTACTTC